This T cell receptor beta chain was observed in a study of cytomegalovirus exposure and HLA in healthy donors. PCR used 60 Vbeta primers and 13 Jbeta primers. The table came from immunoSEQ multiplex PCR; TCRdb's copy has only in-frame clones and leaves some out. The top ten hold about 2.8% of the sample, which has some 200,000 clones, around 77% seen once. CDR1 SGHRS and CDR2 YFSETQ come from the germline V gene. V shed 1 base and J shed 0 bases, with 8 bases lying between them. This CDR3 is 16 amino acids long. Points on this clone: No antigen is known for it.

Points from the study as a whole: Using the classifier, cytomegalovirus status was reportedly diagnosed with high specificity and sensitivity. The study listed under 200 cytomegalovirus-associated TCR beta chains. Indistinguishable V segments, including TRBV6-2 and TRBV6-3, were excluded.

The chain recombines TRBV5-1 with TRBJ2-6, with D unresolved. Sequencing was done on a sample of PBMCs. The source of this sequence is a woman in her twenties or thirties in good health and CMV-seronegative. This CDR3 reads CASSLMGASGANVLTF. In nucleotides, the CDR3 is TGCGCCAGCAGCTTGATGGGCGCCTCTGGGGCCAACGTCCTGACTTTC.